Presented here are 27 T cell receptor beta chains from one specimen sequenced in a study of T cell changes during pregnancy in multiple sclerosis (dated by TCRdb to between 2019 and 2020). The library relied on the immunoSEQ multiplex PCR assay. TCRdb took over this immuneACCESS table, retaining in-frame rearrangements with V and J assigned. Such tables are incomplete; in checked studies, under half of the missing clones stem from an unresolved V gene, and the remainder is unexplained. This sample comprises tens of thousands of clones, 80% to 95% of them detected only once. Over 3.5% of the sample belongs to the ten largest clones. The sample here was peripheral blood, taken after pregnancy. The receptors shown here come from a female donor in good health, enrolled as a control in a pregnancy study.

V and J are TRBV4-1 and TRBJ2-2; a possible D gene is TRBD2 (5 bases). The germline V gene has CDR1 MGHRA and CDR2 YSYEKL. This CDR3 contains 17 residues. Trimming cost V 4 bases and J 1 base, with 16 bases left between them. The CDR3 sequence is CASSPPWRSKNTGELFF. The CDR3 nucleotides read TGCGCCAGCAGCCCTCCTTGGAGGTCCAAGAACACCGGGGAGCTGTTTTTT.

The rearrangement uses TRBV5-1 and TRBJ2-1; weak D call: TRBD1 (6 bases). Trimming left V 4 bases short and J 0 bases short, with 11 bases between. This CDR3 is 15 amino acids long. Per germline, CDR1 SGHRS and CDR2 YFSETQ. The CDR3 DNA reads TGCGCCAGCAGCCAAGGGGACATCTCCTACAATGAGCAGTTCTTC. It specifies CASSQGDISYNEQFF.

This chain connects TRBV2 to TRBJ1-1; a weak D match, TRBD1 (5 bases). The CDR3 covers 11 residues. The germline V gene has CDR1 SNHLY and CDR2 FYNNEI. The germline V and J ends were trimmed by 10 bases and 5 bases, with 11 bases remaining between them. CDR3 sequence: CATLRGTEAFF. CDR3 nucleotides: TGTGCCACGCTACGGGGGACTGAAGCTTTCTTT. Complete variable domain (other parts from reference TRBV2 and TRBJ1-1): EPEVTQTPSHQVTQMGQEVILRCVPISNHLYFYWYRQILGQKVEFLVSFYNNEISEKSEIFDDQFSVERPDGSNFTLKIRSTKLEDSAMYFCATLRGTEAFFGQGTRLTVV.

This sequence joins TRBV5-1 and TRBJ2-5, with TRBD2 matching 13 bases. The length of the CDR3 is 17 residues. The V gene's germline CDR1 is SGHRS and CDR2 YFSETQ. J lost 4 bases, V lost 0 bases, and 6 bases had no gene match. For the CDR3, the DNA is TGCGCCAGCAGCTTGGCGACTAGCGGGAGGAGCGGAGAGACCCAGTACTTC. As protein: CASSLATSGRSGETQYF.

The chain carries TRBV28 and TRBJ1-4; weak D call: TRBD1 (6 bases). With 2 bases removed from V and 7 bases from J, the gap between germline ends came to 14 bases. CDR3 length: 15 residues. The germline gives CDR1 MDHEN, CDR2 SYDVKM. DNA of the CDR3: TGTGCCAGCAGTTTAGATACAGGGTCGGTTGAAAAACTGTTTTTT. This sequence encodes CASSLDTGSVEKLFF.

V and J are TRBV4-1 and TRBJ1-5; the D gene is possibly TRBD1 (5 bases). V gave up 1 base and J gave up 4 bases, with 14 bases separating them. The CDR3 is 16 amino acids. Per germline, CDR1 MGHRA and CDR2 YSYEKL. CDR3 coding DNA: TGCGCCAGCAGCCAAGTATTAGGGCAGGGTAATCAGCCCCAGCATTTT. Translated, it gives CASSQVLGQGNQPQHF.

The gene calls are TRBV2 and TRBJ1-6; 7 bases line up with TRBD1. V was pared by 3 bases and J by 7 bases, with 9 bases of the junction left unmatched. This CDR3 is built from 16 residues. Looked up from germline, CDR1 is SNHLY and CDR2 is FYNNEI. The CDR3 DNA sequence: TGTGCCAGCAGTGATGGGTGGGACAGAAAGAATTCACCCCTCCACTTT. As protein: CASSDGWDRKNSPLHF.

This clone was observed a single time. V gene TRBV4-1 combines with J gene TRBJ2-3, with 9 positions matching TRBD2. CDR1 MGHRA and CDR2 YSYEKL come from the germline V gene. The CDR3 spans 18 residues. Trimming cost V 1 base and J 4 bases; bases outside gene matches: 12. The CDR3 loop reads CASSQGRASGDRADTQYF. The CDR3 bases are TGCGCCAGCAGCCAAGGGAGGGCTAGCGGGGACCGGGCAGATACGCAGTATTTT.

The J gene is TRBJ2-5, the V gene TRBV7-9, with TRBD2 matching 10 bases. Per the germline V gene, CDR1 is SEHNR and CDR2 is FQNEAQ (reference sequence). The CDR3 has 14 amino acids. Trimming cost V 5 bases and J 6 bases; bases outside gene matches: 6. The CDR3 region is CASSATSGEQTQYF. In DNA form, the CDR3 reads TGTGCCAGCAGCGCCACTAGCGGGGAACAGACCCAGTACTTC.

The chain's CDR3 is CASSSGQSYGYTF. The DNA for the CDR3 is TGTGCCAGCTCATCCGGACAGAGCTATGGCTACACCTTC. V is TRBV18 and J is TRBJ1-2, with a possible D match to TRBD1 (6 bases). This CDR3 has 13 residues. The ends were cut back, 5 bases at V and 4 bases at J, with 11 bases in the middle. Germline values: CDR1 KGHSH, CDR2 LQKENI.

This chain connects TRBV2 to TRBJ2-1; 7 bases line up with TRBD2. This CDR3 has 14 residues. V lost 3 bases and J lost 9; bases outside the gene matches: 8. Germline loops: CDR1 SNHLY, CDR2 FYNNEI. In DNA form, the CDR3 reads TGTGCCAGCAGTGAGAGGCGGGAGCTGGGTGAGCAGTTCTTC. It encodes CASSERRELGEQFF.

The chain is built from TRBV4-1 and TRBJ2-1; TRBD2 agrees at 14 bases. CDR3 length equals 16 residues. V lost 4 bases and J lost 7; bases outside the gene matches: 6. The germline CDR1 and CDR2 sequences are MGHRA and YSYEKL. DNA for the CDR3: TGCGCCAGCAGCCGAACGGGACTAGCGGGAGAGAATGAGCAGTTCTTC. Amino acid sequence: CASSRTGLAGENEQFF.

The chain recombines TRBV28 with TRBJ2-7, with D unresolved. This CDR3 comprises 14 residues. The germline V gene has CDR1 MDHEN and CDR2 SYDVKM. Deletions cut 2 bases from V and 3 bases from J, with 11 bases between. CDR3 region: CASSLRPPVYEQYF. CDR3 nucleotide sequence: TGTGCCAGCAGTTTACGCCCCCCGGTCTACGAGCAGTACTTC.

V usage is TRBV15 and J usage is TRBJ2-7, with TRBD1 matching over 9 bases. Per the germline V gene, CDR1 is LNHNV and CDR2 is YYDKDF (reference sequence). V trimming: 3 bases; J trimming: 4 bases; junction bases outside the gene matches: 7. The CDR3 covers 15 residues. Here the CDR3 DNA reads TGTGCCACCAGCAGTGGCGGGACAGGGAGATACGAGCAGTACTTC. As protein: CATSSGGTGRYEQYF.

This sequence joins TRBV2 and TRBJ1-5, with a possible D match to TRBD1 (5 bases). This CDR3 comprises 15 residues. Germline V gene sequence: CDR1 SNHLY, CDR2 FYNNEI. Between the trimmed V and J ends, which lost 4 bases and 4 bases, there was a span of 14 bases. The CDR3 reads CASSGEGLPNQPQHF. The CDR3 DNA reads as TGTGCCAGCAGTGGGGAGGGGCTCCCAAATCAGCCCCAGCATTTT. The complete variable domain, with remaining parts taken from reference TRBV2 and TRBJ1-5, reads EPEVTQTPSHQVTQMGQEVILRCVPISNHLYFYWYRQILGQKVEFLVSFYNNEISEKSEIFDDQFSVERPDGSNFTLKIRSTKLEDSAMYFCASSGEGLPNQPQHFGDGTRLSIL.

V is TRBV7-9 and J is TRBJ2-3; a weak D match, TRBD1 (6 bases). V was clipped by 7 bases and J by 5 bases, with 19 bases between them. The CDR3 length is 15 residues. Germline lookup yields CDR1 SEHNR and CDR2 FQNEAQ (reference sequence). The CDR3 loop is CASTLQGIEGDTQYF. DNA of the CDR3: TGTGCCAGCACGCTACAGGGTATTGAGGGAGATACGCAGTATTTT.

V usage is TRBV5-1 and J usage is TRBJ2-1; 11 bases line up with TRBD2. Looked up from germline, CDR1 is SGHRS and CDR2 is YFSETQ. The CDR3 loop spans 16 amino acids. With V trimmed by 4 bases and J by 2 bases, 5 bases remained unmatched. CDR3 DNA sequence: TGCGCCAGCAGCATAGTAGCGGGGGGGACCTACAATGAGCAGTTCTTC. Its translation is CASSIVAGGTYNEQFF.

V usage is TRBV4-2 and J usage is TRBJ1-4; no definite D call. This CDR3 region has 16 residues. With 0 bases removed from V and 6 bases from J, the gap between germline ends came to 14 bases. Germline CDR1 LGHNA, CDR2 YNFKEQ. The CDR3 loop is CASSQDLQALYEKLFF. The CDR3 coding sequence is TGTGCCAGCAGCCAAGATCTTCAGGCCCTATATGAAAAACTGTTTTTT.

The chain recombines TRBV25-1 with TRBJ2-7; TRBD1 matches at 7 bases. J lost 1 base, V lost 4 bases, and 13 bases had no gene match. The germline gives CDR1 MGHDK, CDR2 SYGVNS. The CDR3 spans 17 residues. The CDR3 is CASSGNPPGTASYEQYF. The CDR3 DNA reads TGTGCCAGCAGTGGAAATCCCCCCGGGACAGCATCCTACGAGCAGTACTTC.

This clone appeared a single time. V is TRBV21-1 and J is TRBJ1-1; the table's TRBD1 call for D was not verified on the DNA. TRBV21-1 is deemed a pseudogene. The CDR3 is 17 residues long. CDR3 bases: TGTGCCAGCAGCAAAAGGAAGGCCAGGCTATCGAACACTGAAGCTTTCTTT. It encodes CASSKRKARLSNTEAFF.

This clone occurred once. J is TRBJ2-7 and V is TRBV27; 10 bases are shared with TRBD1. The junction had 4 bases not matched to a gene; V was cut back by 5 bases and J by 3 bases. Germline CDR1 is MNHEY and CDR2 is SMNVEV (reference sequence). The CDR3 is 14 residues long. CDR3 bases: TGTGCCAGCAGTCAGACAGGGGGCAGCTACGAGCAGTACTTC. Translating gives CASSQTGGSYEQYF.

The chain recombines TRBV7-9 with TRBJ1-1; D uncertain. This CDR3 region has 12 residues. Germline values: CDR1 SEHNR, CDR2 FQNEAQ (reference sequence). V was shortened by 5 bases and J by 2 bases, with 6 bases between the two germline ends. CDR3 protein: CASSLSNTEAFF. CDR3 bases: TGTGCCAGCAGCCTATCCAACACTGAAGCTTTCTTT.

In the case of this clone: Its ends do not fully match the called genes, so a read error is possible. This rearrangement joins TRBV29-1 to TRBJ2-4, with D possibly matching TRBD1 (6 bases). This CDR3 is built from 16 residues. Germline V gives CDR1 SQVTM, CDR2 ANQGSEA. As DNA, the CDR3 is TGCAGCGCTGAATCCCGTCCCCCAGGGGCATTAGGCATTCAGTACTTC. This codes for CSAESRPPGALGIQYF.

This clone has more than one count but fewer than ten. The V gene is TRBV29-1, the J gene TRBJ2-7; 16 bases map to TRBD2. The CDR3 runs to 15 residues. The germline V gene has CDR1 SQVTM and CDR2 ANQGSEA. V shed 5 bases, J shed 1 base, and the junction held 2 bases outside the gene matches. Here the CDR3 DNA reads TGCAGCGTTCCGGGACTAGCGGGGGGGTCCTACGAGCAGTACTTC. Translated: CSVPGLAGGSYEQYF.

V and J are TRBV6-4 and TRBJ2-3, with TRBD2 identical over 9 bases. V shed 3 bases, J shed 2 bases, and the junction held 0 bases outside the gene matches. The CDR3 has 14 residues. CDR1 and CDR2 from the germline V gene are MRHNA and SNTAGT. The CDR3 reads CASSEGLATDTQYF. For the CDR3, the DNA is TGTGCCAGCAGTGAGGGACTAGCCACAGATACGCAGTATTTT.

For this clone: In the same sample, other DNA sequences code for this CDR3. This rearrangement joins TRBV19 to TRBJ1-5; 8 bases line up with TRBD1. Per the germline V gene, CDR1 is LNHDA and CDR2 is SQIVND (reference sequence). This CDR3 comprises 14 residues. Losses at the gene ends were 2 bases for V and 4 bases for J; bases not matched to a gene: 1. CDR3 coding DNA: TGTGCCAGTAGTATAAGGGACAGGAATCAGCCCCAGCATTTT. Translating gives CASSIRDRNQPQHF.

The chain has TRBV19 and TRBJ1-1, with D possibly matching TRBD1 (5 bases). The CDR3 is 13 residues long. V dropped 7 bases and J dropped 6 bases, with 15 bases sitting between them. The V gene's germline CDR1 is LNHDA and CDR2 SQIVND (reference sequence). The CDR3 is CASMQQGNAEAFF. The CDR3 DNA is TGTGCCAGTATGCAGCAGGGAAACGCTGAAGCTTTCTTT.